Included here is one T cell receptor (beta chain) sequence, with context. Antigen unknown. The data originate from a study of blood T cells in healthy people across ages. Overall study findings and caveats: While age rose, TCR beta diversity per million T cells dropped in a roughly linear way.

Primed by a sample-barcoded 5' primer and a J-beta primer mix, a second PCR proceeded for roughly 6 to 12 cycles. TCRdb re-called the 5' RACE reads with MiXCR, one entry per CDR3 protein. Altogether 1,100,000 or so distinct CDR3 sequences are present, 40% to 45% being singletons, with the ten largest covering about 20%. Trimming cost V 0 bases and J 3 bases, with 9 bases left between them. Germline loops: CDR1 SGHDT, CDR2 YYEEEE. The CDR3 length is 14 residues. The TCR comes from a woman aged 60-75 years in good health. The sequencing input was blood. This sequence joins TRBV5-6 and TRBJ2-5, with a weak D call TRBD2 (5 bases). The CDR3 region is CASSLGDYKETQYF. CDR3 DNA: TGTGCCAGCAGCTTGGGCGACTATAAAGAGACCCAGTACTTC.